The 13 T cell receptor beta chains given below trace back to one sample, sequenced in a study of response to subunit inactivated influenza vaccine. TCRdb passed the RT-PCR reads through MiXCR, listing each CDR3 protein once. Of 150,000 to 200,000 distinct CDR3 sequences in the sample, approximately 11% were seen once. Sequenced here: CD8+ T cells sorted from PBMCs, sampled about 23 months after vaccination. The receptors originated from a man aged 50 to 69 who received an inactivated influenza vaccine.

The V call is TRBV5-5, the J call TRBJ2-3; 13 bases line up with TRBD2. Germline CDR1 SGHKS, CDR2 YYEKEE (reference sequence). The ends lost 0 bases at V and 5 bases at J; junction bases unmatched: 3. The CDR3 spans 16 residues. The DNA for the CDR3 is TGTGCCAGCAGCTTGGTGGGACTAGCGGGACTAGATACGCAGTATTTT. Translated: CASSLVGLAGLDTQYF.

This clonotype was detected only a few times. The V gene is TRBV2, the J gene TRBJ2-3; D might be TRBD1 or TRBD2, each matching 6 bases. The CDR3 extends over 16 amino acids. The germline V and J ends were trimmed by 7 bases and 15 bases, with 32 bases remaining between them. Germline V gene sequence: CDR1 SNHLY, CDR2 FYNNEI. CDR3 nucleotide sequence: TGTGCCAGCAATCCGGAAATTATACAGGGACTTGAGGGTATATATTTT. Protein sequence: CASNPEIIQGLEGIYF.

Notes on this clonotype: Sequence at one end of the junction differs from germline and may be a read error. CDR3 nucleotides: TGCAGCGTCCCCTTGGGGGGGCCGAACACTGAAGTTTTCTTT. It encodes CSVPLGGPNTEVFF. The chain is built from TRBV29-1 and TRBJ1-1; D is perhaps TRBD1 (6 bases). The CDR3 runs 14 residues. Looked up from germline, CDR1 is SQVTM and CDR2 is ANQGSEA.

DNA of the CDR3: TGTGCCAGCGGACCCAGATTCTCCTACGAGCAGTACTTC. It codes for CASGPRFSYEQYF. This chain links TRBV7-9 with TRBJ2-7; unclear D gene. The V gene's germline CDR1 is SEHNR and CDR2 FQNEAQ (reference sequence). Trimming removed 8 bases at V and 0 bases at J, with 11 bases between. CDR3 length equals 13 residues.

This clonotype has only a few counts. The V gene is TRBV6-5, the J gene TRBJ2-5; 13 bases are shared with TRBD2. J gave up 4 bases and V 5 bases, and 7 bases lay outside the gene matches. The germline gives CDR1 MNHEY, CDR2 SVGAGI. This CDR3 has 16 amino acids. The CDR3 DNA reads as TGTGCCAGCAGTCACTGGACTAGCGGGAGAGGAGAGACCCAGTACTTC. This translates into CASSHWTSGRGETQYF.

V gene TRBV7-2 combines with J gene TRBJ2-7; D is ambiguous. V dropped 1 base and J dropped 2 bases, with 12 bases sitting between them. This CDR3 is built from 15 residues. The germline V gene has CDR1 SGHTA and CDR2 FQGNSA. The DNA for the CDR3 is TGTGCCAGCAGCTTAGTAGATACAGCTGCCTACGAGCAGTACTTC. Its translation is CASSLVDTAAYEQYF.

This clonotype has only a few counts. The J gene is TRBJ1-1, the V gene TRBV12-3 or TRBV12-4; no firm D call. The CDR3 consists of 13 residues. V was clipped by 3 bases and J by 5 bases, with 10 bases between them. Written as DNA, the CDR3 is TGTGCCAGCAGTTTTGGAGTGGCGACTGAAGCTTTCTTT. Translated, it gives CASSFGVATEAFF.

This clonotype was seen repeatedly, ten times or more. Written as DNA, the CDR3 is TGTGCCAGCAGCGAGAGCCGGGACTCCTACTACGAGCAGTACTTC. It specifies CASSESRDSYYEQYF. The chain couples TRBV9 to TRBJ2-7; TRBD2 is a possible D gene (6 bases). V lost 3 bases and J 3 bases, leaving 16 bases between the germline ends. The CDR3 has 15 residues. Germline values: CDR1 SGDLS, CDR2 YYNGEE. The full variable domain, rest sourced from reference TRBV9 and TRBJ2-7, is DSGVTQTPKHLITATGQRVTLRCSPRSGDLSVYWYQQSLDQGLQFLIQYYNGEERAKGNILERFSAQQFPDLHSELNLSSLELGDSALYFCASSESRDSYYEQYFGPGTRLTVT.

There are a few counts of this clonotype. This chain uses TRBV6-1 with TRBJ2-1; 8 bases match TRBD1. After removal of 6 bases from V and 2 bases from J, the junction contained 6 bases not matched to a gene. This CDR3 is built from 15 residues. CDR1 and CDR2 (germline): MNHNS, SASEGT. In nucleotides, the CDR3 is TGTGCCAGCAGCCAGGACAGGGCGGCCTACAATGAGCAGTTCTTC. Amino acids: CASSQDRAAYNEQFF.

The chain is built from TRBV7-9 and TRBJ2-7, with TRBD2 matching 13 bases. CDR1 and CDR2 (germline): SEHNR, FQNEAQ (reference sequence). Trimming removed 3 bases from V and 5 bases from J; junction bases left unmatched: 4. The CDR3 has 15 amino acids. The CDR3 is CASSFDGLAGDEQYF. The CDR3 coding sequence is TGTGCCAGCAGCTTTGACGGACTAGCGGGAGACGAGCAGTACTTC.

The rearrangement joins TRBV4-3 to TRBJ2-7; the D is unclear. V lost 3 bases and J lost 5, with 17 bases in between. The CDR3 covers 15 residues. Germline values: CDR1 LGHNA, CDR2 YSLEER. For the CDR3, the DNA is TGCGCCAGCAGCCAGGGCTTTGGGTGGAACAACGAGCAGTACTTC. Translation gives CASSQGFGWNNEQYF.

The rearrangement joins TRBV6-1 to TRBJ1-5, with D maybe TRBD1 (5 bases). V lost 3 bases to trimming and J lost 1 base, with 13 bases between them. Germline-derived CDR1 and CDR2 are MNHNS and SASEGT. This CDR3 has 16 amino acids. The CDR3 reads CASSDLIGVSNQPQHF. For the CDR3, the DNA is TGTGCCAGCAGTGATCTAATAGGGGTGAGCAATCAGCCCCAGCATTTT.

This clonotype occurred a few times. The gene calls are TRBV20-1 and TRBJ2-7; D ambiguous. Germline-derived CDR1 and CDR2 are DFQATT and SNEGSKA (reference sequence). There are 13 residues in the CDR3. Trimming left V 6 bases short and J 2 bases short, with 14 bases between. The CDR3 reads CSADRAITYEQYF. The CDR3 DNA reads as TGCAGTGCCGACCGGGCCATAACCTACGAGCAGTACTTC.